The following is a TCR beta chain sequence with its context. These data belong to a study of blood T cell repertoires in COVID-19. Whole-study context: The origin of the acute and convalescent COVID-19 samples was the United States, Italy and Spain. Nucleic acid was either cDNA or gDNA, and it came from T cells, B-cell-depleted T cells, or PBMCs.

The V end was cut by 3 bases, the J end by 3 bases, with 12 bases between. The CDR3 spans 14 residues. Germline V gene data show CDR1 as SGHTA and CDR2 as FQGNSA. In the original analysis: For nucleated cells, counts were estimated from reference gene primer amplification. Assay: immunoSEQ multiplex PCR; the TCRdb copy retains only in-frame clones and omits some. D and trimming were read from the DNA, whereas the V and J calls and clone size are those reported in that table. The sample has under 250,000 clones, approximately 85% seen once. Sequencing was done on a sample of peripheral blood. This TCR came from a woman in her seventies with acute or convalescent COVID-19. This chain links TRBV7-2 with TRBJ2-7, with D maybe TRBD2 (5 bases). The CDR3 protein is CASSFSDHIYEQYF. The DNA of the CDR3 is TGTGCCAGCAGCTTTAGCGACCACATCTACGAGCAGTACTTC.